The rows below give T cell receptor beta chains drawn from one sample of a study of cytomegalovirus exposure and HLA in healthy donors. The repertoire was sequenced with immunoSEQ multiplex PCR; TCRdb's copy has only in-frame clones and lacks some. This table has roughly 90,000 clones, approximately 95% appearing once. Input material: PBMCs. These receptors came from a woman in her twenties or thirties in good health and CMV-seropositive. Both conserved end residues are part of each CDR3. D genes are given only for firm matches. Not every row has a clone size; where given, it reads once, few, many or a size class.

d_gene,j_gene,abundance,v_gene,len,CDR3nt,CDR3aa
TRBD1,TRBJ1-5,-,TRBV19,17,TGTGCCAGTAGTACCCCGGGACAGGGTATTGGCAATCAGCCCCAGCATTTT,CASSTPGQGIGNQPQHF
TRBD2,TRBJ2-7,once,TRBV4-3,18,TGCGCCAGCAGCCAAGATGGGGCGGGAGGGCCGGGGTCCTACGAGCAGTACTTC,CASSQDGAGGPGSYEQYF
TRBD2,TRBJ2-3,-,TRBV10-3,15,TGTGCCATCAGGGGCGGGGGGATTGAGGCAGATACGCAGTATTTT,CAIRGGGIEADTQYF
TRBD1,TRBJ2-3,-,TRBV6-4,15,TGTGCCAGCAGTCTACAGGGGGCGCCGACAGATACGCAGTATTTT,CASSLQGAPTDTQYF
-,TRBJ1-4,-,TRBV4-1,14,TGCGCCAGCAGCCAGACAGATCTTAATGAAAAACTGTTTTTT,CASSQTDLNEKLFF
-,TRBJ2-7,-,TRBV7-8,15,TGTGCCAGCAACGATTTGACAGGATTAGCCTACGAGCAGTACTTC,CASNDLTGLAYEQYF
-,TRBJ2-7,-,TRBV6-6,14,TGTGCCAGCAGTTATTTAGCGGCAGCCTACGAGCAGTACTTC,CASSYLAAAYEQYF
TRBD1,TRBJ2-1,-,TRBV7-9,13,TGTGCCAGCAGGGACAGGCCTTACAATGAGCAGTTCTTC,CASRDRPYNEQFF
-,TRBJ2-1,-,TRBV27,13,TGTGCCAGCAGTCCCCTTCGGGGGAATGAGCAGTTCTTC,CASSPLRGNEQFF
TRBD2,TRBJ2-7,-,TRBV7-3,15,TGTGCCAGCAGTCGGACTAGCGTAGGCTCCTACGAGCAGTACTTC,CASSRTSVGSYEQYF
TRBD1,TRBJ1-2,-,TRBV28,12,TGTGCCAGCAGACTACAGGGGTTAGGCTACACCTTC,CASRLQGLGYTF
TRBD1,TRBJ1-2,-,TRBV29-1,14,TGCAGCGTCCCGGACAGGGGATATGACTATGGCTACACCTTC,CSVPDRGYDYGYTF
-,TRBJ1-2,-,TRBV5-6,16,TGTGCCAGCAGCTTGTCAATGGGGGGGGCGTTCTATGGCTACACCTTC,CASSLSMGGAFYGYTF
-,TRBJ1-3,-,TRBV28,15,TGTGCCAGCAGTCCACCCCGGTACTCTGGAAACACCATATATTTT,CASSPPRYSGNTIYF
TRBD2,TRBJ2-1,-,TRBV19,18,TGTGCCAGTAGTATAGATCTATTAGGACTAGCGGGAAATAATGAGCAGTTCTTC,CASSIDLLGLAGNNEQFF
TRBD2,TRBJ2-7,few,TRBV7-9,13,TGTGCCAGCTCCCGTAGCGGGAAGTACGAGCAGTACTTC,CASSRSGKYEQYF
-,TRBJ1-5,-,TRBV6-5,14,TGTGCCAGCAGAGCCGGGACACCTAATCAGCCCCAGCATTTT,CASRAGTPNQPQHF
TRBD1,TRBJ1-2,-,TRBV6-6,15,TGTGCCAGCAGCTCTACAGGGGACGCGAACTATGGCTACACCTTC,CASSSTGDANYGYTF
TRBD2,TRBJ2-7,-,TRBV7-2,16,TGTGCCAGCAGCTTAGGGGTTAGCGGGAGGGTTTACGAGCAGTACTTC,CASSLGVSGRVYEQYF
TRBD2,TRBJ2-3,-,TRBV7-2,17,TGTGCCAGCAGCTTTCTAGCGGGGTCCGTCCGTTCAGATACGCAGTATTTT,CASSFLAGSVRSDTQYF
TRBD2,TRBJ2-5,-,TRBV5-8,17,TGTGCCAGCAGCTCCTGGACTAGCGGGAGGGCCAGGAAGACCCAGTACTTC,CASSSWTSGRARKTQYF
TRBD2,TRBJ2-3,-,TRBV28,17,TGTGCCAGCAGTACCTGGACTAGCAGGTACAGCACAGATACGCAGTATTTT,CASSTWTSRYSTDTQYF
TRBD1,TRBJ1-2,-,TRBV4-1,14,TGCGCCAGCAGCCAACAGGGGGCAGGCTATGGCTACACCTTC,CASSQQGAGYGYTF
TRBD1,TRBJ2-7,-,TRBV9,15,TGTGCCAGCAGCGCTTGGGACAGGGAGGGATACGAGCAGTACTTC,CASSAWDREGYEQYF
TRBD1,TRBJ1-5,once,TRBV30,13,TGTGCCTGGAGCCCCAGGGGGGATCAGCCCCAGCATTTT,CAWSPRGDQPQHF
-,TRBJ1-3,-,TRBV4-2,15,TGTGCCAGCAGCCAAGGAGCTGACTCTGGAAACACCATATATTTT,CASSQGADSGNTIYF
-,TRBJ1-4,once,TRBV19,14,TGTGCCAGTAGTATTACCGGGGGGAGTGAAAAACTGTTTTTT,CASSITGGSEKLFF
-,TRBJ2-5,-,TRBV4-2,15,TGTGCCAGCAGCCAAGATCCGGTTCGGGGAGAGACCCAGTACTTC,CASSQDPVRGETQYF
-,TRBJ1-5,once,TRBV15,16,TGTGCCACCAGCAGTCCAAGGGGACTAAGCAATCAGCCCCAGCATTTT,CATSSPRGLSNQPQHF
TRBD1,TRBJ1-4,-,TRBV27,14,TGTGCCAGCAGGCGACAGGGAATGGGTGAAAAACTGTTTTTT,CASRRQGMGEKLFF
TRBD2,TRBJ2-7,few,TRBV9,15,TGTGCCAGCAGCGTAGGGGCTAGCGGGATTGGTGAGCAGTACTTC,CASSVGASGIGEQYF
-,TRBJ1-5,-,TRBV9,15,TGTGCCAGCAGCCCCAGGGGTGAGGCGAATCAGCCCCAGCATTTT,CASSPRGEANQPQHF
-,TRBJ1-5,once,TRBV30,13,TGTGCCTGGAGTGAAGGACACAATCAGCCCCAGCATTTT,CAWSEGHNQPQHF
TRBD2,TRBJ2-2,-,TRBV28,17,TGTGCCAGCAGTTTAGGACTAGCGGGAGGTAGCACCGGGGAGCTGTTTTTT,CASSLGLAGGSTGELFF
-,TRBJ1-5,-,TRBV28,16,TGTGCCAGCAGTTTACTGGTCCAGGGCAGTGATCAGCCCCAGCATTTT,CASSLLVQGSDQPQHF
-,TRBJ1-5,-,TRBV5-1,21,TGCGCCAGCAGCTCTCGGGTCCATACAGGGAGAAGTAGTCTCTCCAATCAGCCCCAGCATTTT,CASSSRVHTGRSSLSNQPQHF
-,TRBJ1-1,-,TRBV10-3,12,TGTGCCACGAGGGCATTCGGCACTGAAGCTTTCTTT,CATRAFGTEAFF
-,TRBJ2-1,-,TRBV11-3,17,TGTGCCAGCAGCTTAGAGGTTGGCTGGGGGCAGGAGAGTGAGCAGTTCTTC,CASSLEVGWGQESEQFF
-,TRBJ2-5,-,TRBV7-2,16,TGTGCCAGCAGCTTAAGAGGGCCGGGCCCCGGCAAGACCCAGTACTTC,CASSLRGPGPGKTQYF
TRBD2,TRBJ2-7,-,TRBV7-9,17,TGTGCCAGCAGCTTAGCGCAGTCTAGCGGGCAACCCTACGAGCAGTACTTC,CASSLAQSSGQPYEQYF
-,TRBJ2-3,once,TRBV4-1,14,TGCGCCAGCAGCCAAGCACAGGGCACAGATACGCAGTATTTT,CASSQAQGTDTQYF
TRBD1,TRBJ2-4,-,TRBV18,14,TGTGCCAGCTCTCAGACAGGGGGCGCACAGATTCAGTACTTC,CASSQTGGAQIQYF
-,TRBJ2-7,-,TRBV4-3,14,TGCGCCAGCAGCCACCGGACTGGCACCTACGAGCAGTACTTC,CASSHRTGTYEQYF
-,TRBJ1-5,-,TRBV19,14,TGTGCCAGTAGTATTATGAGGTTCCGGGAGCCCCAGCATTTT,CASSIMRFREPQHF
TRBD1,TRBJ1-1,-,TRBV6-5,14,TGTGCCAGCAGTCGGGACAGGACTGCGACTGAAGCTTTCTTT,CASSRDRTATEAFF
-,TRBJ1-4,-,TRBV11-2,15,TGTGCCAGCAGCTTAGGACAGCCAACTAATGAAAAACTGTTTTTT,CASSLGQPTNEKLFF
-,TRBJ1-1,-,TRBV7-3,16,TGTGCCAGCAGCTCCTTTATTCGGGGATCGGACACTGAAGCTTTCTTT,CASSSFIRGSDTEAFF
TRBD1,TRBJ1-1,-,TRBV19,15,TGTGCCAGTAGTCCCCGAAGGAACAGGGGCACTGAAGCTTTCTTT,CASSPRRNRGTEAFF
-,TRBJ2-7,-,TRBV29-1,15,TGCAGCGTTGGAGGGTCGGGACTTTTGACCTACGAGCAGTACTTC,CSVGGSGLLTYEQYF
-,TRBJ2-1,once,TRBV4-3,14,TGCGCCAGCAGCCAAGATATGGTTAGTAATGAGCAGTTCTTC,CASSQDMVSNEQFF
TRBD2,TRBJ2-4,-,TRBV7-8,17,TGTGCCAGCAGAGAGGGCGGGGGTATAGGGTCCAAAAACATTCAGTACTTC,CASREGGGIGSKNIQYF